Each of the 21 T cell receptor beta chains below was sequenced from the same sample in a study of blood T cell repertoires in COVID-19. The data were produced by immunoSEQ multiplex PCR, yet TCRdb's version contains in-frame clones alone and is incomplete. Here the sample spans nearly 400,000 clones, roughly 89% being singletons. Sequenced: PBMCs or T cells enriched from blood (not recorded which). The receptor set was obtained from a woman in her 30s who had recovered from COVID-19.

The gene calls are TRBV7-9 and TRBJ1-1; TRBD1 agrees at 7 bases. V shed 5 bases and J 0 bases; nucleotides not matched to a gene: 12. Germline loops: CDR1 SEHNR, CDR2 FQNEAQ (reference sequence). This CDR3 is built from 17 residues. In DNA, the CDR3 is TGTGCCAGCAGCCTCACCGGGACAGCCTACTTGAACACTGAAGCTTTCTTT. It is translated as CASSLTGTAYLNTEAFF.

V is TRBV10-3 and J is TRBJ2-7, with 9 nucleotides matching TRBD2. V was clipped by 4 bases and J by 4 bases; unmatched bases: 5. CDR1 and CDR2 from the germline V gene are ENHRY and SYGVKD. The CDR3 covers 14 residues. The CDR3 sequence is CAISADSGGYEQYF. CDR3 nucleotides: TGTGCCATCAGTGCAGACAGCGGGGGGTACGAGCAGTACTTC.

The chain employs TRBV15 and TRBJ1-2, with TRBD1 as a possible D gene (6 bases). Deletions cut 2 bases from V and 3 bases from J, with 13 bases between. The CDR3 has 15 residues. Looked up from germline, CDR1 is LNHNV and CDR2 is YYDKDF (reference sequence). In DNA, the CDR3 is TGTGCCACCAGCAGACAACAGGGTGCCGACTATGGCTACACCTTC. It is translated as CATSRQQGADYGYTF.

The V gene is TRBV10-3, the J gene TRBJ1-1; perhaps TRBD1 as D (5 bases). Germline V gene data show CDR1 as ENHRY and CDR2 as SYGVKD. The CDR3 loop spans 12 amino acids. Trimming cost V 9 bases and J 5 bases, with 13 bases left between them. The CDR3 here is CAIGAGMTEAFF. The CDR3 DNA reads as TGTGCCATAGGGGCAGGGATGACTGAAGCTTTCTTT.

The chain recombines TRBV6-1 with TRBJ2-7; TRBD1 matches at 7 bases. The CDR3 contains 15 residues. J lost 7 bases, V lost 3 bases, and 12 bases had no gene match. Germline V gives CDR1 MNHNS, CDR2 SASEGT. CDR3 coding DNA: TGTGCCAGCAGTGACCAAAAGACAGGGTCGGGGGAGCAGTACTTC. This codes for CASSDQKTGSGEQYF.

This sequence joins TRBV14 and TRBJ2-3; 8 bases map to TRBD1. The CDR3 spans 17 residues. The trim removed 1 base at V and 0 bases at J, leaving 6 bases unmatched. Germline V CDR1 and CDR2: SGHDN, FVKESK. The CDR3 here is CASSQAQGAASTDTQYF. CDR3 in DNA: TGTGCCAGCAGCCAAGCCCAGGGGGCTGCTAGCACAGATACGCAGTATTTT.

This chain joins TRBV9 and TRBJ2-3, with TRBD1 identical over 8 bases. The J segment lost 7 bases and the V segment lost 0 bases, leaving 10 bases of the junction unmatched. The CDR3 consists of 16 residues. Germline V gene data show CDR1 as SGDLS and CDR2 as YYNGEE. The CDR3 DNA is TGTGCCAGCAGCGTAGCCGGCAGGGGGCTTCTTAATACGCAGTATTTT. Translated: CASSVAGRGLLNTQYF.

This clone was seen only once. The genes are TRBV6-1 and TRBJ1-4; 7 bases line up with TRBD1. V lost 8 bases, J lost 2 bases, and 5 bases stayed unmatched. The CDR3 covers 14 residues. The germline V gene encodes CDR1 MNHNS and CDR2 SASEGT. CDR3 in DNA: TGTGCCAGCGTCCCGGGACAGACTAATGAAAAACTGTTTTTT. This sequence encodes CASVPGQTNEKLFF.

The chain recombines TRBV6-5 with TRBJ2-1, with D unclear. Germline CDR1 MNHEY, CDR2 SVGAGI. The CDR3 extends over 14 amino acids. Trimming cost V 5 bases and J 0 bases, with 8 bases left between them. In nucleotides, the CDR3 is TGTGCCAGCAGTCGACAAAGCTCCTACAATGAGCAGTTCTTC. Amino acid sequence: CASSRQSSYNEQFF.

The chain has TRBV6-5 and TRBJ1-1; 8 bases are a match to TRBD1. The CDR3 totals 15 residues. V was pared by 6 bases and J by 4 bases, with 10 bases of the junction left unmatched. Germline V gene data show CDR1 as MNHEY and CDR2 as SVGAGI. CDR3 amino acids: CASSPLQGAITEAFF. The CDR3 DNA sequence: TGTGCCAGCAGCCCCCTTCAGGGGGCGATCACTGAAGCTTTCTTT.

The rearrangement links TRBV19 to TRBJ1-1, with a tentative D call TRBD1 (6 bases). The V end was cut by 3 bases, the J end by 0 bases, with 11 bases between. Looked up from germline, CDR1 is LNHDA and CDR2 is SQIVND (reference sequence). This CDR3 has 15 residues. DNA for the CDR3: TGTGCCAGTAGTATCCGCAGGGGAATGAACACTGAAGCTTTCTTT. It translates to CASSIRRGMNTEAFF.

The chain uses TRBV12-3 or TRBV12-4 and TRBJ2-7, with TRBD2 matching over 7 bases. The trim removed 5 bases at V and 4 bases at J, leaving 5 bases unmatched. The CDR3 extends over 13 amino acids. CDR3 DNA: TGTGCCAGCAGTCCCGGGGGGAAATACGAGCAGTACTTC. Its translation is CASSPGGKYEQYF.

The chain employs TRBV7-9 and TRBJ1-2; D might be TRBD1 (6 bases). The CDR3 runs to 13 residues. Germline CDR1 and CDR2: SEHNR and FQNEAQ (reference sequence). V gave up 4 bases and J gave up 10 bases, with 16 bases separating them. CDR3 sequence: CASSYHVGGAYTF. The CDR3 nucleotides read TGTGCCAGCAGCTACCACGTGGGGGGGGCCTACACCTTC.

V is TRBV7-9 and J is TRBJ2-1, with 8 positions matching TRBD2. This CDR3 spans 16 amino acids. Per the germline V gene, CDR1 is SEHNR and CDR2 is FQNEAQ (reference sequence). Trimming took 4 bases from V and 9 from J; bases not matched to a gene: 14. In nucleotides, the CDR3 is TGTGCCAGCAGCTCAATTAGCGGGGCTCGTGGAACTGAGCAGTTCTTC. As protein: CASSSISGARGTEQFF.

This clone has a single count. Written as DNA, the CDR3 is TGCGCCAGCAGCCAAACGGACAGCCCCAGGGCTGGAAACACCATATATTTT. Translation gives CASSQTDSPRAGNTIYF. The chain couples TRBV4-1 to TRBJ1-3, with D tentatively TRBD1 (6 bases). The CDR3 has 17 amino acids. V was trimmed by 2 bases and J by 2 bases, leaving 16 bases between them. The germline CDR1 and CDR2 sequences are MGHRA and YSYEKL.

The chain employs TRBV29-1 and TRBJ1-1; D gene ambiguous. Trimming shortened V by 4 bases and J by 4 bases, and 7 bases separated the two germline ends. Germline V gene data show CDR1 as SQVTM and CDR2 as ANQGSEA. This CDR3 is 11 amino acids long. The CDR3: CSVGPGTEAFF. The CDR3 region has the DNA TGCAGCGTTGGCCCCGGCACTGAAGCTTTCTTT.

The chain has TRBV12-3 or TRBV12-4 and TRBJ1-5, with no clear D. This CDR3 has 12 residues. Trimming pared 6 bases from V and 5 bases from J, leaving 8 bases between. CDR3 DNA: TGTGCCAGCAGCCTCGTTTATCAGCCCCAGCATTTT. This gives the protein CASSLVYQPQHF.

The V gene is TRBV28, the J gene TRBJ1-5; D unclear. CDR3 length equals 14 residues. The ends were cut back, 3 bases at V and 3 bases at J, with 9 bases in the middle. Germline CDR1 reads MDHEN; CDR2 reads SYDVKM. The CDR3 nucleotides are TGTGCCAGCAGTTTGAGGGTTTCCAATCAGCCCCAGCATTTT. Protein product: CASSLRVSNQPQHF.

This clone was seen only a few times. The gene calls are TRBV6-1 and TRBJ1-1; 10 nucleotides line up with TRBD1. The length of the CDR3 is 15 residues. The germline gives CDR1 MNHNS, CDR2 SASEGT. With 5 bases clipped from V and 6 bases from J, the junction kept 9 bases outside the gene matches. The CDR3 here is CASSSTGGVIAEAFF. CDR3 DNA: TGTGCCAGCAGTTCGACAGGGGGCGTTATCGCTGAAGCTTTCTTT.

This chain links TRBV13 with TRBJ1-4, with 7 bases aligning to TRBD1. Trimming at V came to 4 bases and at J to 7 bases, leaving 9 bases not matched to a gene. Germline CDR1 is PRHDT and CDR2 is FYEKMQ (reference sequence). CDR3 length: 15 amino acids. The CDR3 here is CASSSRTGGSEKLFF. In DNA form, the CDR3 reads TGTGCCAGCAGCTCCCGGACAGGCGGTAGTGAAAAACTGTTTTTT.

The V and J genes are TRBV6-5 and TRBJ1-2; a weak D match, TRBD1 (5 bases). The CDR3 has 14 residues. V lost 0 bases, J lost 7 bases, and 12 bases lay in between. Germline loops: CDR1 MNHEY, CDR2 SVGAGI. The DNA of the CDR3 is TGTGCCAGCAGTTACTCGATCCTGGGGGGTGGCTACACCTTC. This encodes CASSYSILGGGYTF.